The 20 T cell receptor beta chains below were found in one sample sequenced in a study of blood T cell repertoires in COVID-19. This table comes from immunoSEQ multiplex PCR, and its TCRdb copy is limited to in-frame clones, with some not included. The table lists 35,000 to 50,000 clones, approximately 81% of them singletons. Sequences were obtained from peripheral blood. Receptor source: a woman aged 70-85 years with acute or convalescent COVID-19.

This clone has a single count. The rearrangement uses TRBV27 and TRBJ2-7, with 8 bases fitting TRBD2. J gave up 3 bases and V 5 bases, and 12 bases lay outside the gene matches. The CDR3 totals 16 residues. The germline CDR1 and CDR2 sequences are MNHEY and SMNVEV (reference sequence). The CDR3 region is CASSAPGTRGLYEQYF. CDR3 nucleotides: TGTGCCAGCAGTGCGCCCGGGACTAGAGGGCTCTACGAGCAGTACTTC.

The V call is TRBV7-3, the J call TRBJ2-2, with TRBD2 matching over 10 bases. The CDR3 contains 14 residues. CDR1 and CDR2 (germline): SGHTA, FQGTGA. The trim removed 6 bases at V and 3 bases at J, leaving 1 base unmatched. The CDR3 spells CASSGLADTGELFF. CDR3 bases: TGTGCCAGCAGTGGACTAGCGGACACCGGGGAGCTGTTTTTT.

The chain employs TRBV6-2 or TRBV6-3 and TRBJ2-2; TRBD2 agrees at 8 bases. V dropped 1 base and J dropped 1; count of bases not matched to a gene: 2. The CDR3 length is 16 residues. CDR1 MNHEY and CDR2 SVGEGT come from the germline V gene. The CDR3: CASSYLGTRNTGELFF. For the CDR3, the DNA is TGTGCCAGCAGTTACTTGGGGACTAGGAACACCGGGGAGCTGTTTTTT.

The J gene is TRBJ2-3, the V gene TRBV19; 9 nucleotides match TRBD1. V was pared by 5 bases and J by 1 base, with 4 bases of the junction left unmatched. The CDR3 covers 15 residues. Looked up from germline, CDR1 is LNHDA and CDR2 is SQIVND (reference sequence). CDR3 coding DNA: TGTGCCAGTAGTCTACAGGGGGCGGGCACAGATACGCAGTATTTT. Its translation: CASSLQGAGTDTQYF.

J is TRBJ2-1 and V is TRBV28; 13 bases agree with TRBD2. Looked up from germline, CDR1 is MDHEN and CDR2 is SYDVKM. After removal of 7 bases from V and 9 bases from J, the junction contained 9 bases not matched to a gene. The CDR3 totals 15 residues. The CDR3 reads CASIDMGLAGREQFF. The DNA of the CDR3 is TGTGCCAGCATTGATATGGGACTAGCGGGACGTGAGCAGTTCTTC.

The CDR3 bases are TGTGCCAGCAGTGATCATCTGGGGCCAAAAGGGAACTATGGCTACACCTTC. It is translated as CASSDHLGPKGNYGYTF. The chain has TRBV25-1 and TRBJ1-2, with D tentatively TRBD1 (5 bases). CDR3 length equals 17 residues. V was trimmed by 3 bases and J by 2 bases, leaving 19 bases between them. Germline V gene sequence: CDR1 MGHDK, CDR2 SYGVNS.

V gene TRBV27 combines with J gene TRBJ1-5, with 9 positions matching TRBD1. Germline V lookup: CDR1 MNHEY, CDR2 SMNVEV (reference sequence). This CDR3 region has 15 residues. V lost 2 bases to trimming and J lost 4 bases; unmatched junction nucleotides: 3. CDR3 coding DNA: TGTGCCAGCAGTTTAGAAGGACAGGGGAATCAGCCCCAGCATTTT. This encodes CASSLEGQGNQPQHF.

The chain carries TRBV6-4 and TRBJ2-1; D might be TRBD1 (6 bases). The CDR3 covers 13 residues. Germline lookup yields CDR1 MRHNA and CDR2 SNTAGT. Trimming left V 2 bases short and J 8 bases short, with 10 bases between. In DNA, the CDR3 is TGTGCCAGCAGTGACGGGGGCGCGGATGAGCAGTTCTTC. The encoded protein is CASSDGGADEQFF.

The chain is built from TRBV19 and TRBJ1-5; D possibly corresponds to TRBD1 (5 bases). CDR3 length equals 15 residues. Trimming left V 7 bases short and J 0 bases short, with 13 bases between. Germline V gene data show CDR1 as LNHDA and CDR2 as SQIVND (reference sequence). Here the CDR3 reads CASNWGRNSNQPQHF. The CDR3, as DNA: TGTGCCAGTAACTGGGGCAGGAATAGCAATCAGCCCCAGCATTTT.

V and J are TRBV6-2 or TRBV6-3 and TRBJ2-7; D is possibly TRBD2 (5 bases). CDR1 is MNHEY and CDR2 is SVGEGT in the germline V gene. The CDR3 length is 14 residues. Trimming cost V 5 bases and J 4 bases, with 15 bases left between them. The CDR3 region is CASSDPGNLYEQYF. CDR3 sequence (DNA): TGTGCCAGCAGTGACCCGGGGAATCTATACGAGCAGTACTTC.

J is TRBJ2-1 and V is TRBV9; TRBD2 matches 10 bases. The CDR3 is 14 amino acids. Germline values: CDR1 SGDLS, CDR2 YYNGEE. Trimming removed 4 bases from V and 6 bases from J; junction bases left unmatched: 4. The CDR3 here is CASSRLAGSNEQFF. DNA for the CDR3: TGTGCCAGCAGCCGACTAGCGGGCTCCAATGAGCAGTTCTTC.

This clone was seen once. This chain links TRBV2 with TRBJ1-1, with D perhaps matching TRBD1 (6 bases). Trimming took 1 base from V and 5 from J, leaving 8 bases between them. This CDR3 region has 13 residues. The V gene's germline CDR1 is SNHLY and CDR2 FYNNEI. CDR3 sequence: CASSEDQGTEAFF. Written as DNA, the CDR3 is TGTGCCAGCAGTGAAGACCAGGGGACTGAAGCTTTCTTT.

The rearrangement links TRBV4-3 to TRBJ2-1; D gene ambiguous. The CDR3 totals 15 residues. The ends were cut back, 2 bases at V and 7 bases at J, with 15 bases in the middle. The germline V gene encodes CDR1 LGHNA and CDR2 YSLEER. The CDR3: CASSQLLTGYNEQFF. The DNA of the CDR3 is TGCGCCAGCAGCCAACTCTTGACTGGATATAATGAGCAGTTCTTC.

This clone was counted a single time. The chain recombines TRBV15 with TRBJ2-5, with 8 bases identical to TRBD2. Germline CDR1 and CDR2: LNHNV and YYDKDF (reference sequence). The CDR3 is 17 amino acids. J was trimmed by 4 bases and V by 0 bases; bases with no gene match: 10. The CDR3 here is CATSRDGASGGPETQYF. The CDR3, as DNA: TGTGCCACCAGCAGAGATGGTGCGTCGGGAGGGCCAGAGACCCAGTACTTC.

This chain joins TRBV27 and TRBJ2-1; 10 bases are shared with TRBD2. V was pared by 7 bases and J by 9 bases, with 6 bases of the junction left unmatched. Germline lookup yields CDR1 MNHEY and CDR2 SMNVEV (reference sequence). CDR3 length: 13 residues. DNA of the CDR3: TGTGCCAGCAAGGGTAGCGGGAGGTCTGAGCAGTTCTTC. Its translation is CASKGSGRSEQFF.

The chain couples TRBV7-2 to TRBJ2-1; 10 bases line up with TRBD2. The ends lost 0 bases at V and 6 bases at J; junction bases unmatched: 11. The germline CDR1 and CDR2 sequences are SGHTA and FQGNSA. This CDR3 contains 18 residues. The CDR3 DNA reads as TGTGCCAGCAGCTTAGCGCCGCGTCTAGCGGGAGTTGGCAATGAGCAGTTCTTC. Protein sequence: CASSLAPRLAGVGNEQFF. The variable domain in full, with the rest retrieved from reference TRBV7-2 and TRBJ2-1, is GAGVSQSPSNKVTEKGKDVELRCDPISGHTALYWYRQSLGQGLEFLIYFQGNSAPDKSGLPSDRFSAERTGGSVSTLTIQRTQQEDSAVYLCASSLAPRLAGVGNEQFFGPGTRLTVL.

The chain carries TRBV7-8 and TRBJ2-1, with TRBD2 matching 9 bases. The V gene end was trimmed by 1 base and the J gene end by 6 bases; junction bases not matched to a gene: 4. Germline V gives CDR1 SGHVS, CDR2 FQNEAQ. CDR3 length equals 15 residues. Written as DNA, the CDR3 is TGTGCCAGCAGCTTAGGTCTAGCGGGATCCAATGAGCAGTTCTTC. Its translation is CASSLGLAGSNEQFF.

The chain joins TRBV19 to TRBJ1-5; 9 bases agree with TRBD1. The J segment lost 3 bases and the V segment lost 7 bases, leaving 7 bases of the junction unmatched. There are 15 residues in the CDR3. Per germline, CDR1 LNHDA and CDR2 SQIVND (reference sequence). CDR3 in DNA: TGTGCCAGTAACGTAAGGACAGGGGCCAATCAGCCCCAGCATTTT. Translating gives CASNVRTGANQPQHF.

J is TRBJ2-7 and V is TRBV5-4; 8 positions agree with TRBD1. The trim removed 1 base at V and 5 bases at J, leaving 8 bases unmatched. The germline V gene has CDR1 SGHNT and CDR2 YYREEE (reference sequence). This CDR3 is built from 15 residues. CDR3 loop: CASSLRQGASDEQYF. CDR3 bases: TGTGCCAGCAGCTTGCGGCAGGGGGCAAGTGACGAGCAGTACTTC.

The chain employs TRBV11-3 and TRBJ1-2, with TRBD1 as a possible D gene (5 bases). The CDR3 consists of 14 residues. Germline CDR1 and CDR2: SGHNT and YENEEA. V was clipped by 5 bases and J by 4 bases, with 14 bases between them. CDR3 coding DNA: TGTGCCAGCAGCAAAGACGGGGGGATCTATGGCTACACCTTC. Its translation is CASSKDGGIYGYTF. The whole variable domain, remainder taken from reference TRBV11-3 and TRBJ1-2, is EAGVVQSPRYKIIEKKQPVAFWCNPISGHNTLYWYLQNLGQGPELLIRYENEEAVDDSQLPKDRFSAERLKGVDSTLKIQPAELGDSAVYLCASSKDGGIYGYTFGSGTRLTVV.